This TCR beta chain originates from a study of blood T cell repertoires in COVID-19. As for the study in general: Both acute and convalescent COVID-19 samples were obtained from the United States, Italy and Spain. Sample material is recorded as cDNA or gDNA derived from T cells, B-cell-depleted T cells, or PBMCs.

This CDR3 is 16 amino acids long. V lost 0 bases and J 1 base, leaving 12 bases between the germline ends. From germline, CDR1 is LGHDT and CDR2 YNNKEL (reference sequence). Clones were read by immunoSEQ multiplex PCR, and TCRdb kept only the in-frame ones, dropping some. The sample carries 200,000 to 250,000 clones, around 82% recorded once. The V and J genes are TRBV3-1 (or the pseudogene TRBV3-2) and TRBJ1-1; tentatively, D is TRBD1 (6 bases). Sequencing used peripheral blood. This clonotype was sampled from a human donor in a cohort sampled during active COVID-19. CDR3 amino acids: CASSQDRPGENTEAFF. CDR3 DNA: TGTGCCAGCAGCCAAGATAGGCCAGGGGAGAACACTGAAGCTTTCTTT.